This T cell receptor (beta chain) emerged from a study of blood T cell repertoires in COVID-19. This clone turned up a few times. The V gene's germline CDR1 is WSHSY and CDR2 SAAADI. Trimming removed 8 bases from V and 8 bases from J, with 10 bases in between. This CDR3 has 11 residues. Sequenced by immunoSEQ multiplex PCR; TCRdb stores in-frame clones only, minus some. The sample records about 180,000 clones, approximately 90% being singletons. The V call is TRBV10-2, the J call TRBJ2-1; D remains ambiguous. The sequenced sample was peripheral blood. This sequence originates from a woman between 65 and 79 years old with COVID-19, enrolled during active disease. CDR3 sequence reads: CASGRGDEQFF. The CDR3, as DNA: TGCGCCAGCGGCCGAGGAGATGAGCAGTTCTTC.